This entry lists 13 T cell receptor beta chains sequenced from one sample in a study of T cell clonality in common variable immunodeficiency. Findings of the study overall: In common variable immunodeficiency, TCR beta chains reportedly carried fewer deletions and N-nucleotide insertions.

Produced via immunoSEQ multiplex PCR; TCRdb's table is partial and in-frame only. The specimen gives about 33,000 clones without singletons; the ten biggest hold about 6.1%. These receptors' antigens are unknown. Sequenced input: peripheral blood mononuclear cells. The receptor set was obtained from a human donor with common variable immunodeficiency.

The sample holds a few counts of this clone. The missing CDR3 end, 3 residues past where the read stops, is filled in from the germline J gene. The chain recombines TRBV30 with TRBJ1-1; D is possibly TRBD1 (6 bases). CDR1 is GTSNPN, CDR2 SVGIG, per germline (reference sequence). Trimming removed 0 bases at V and 1 base at J, with 9 bases between. This CDR3 is built from 14 residues. Incomplete CDR3 DNA: TGTGCCTGGAGTGTTGGACAGCCGAACACTGAA. Its protein is CAWSVGQPNTE. From start to end, the CDR3 is CAWSVGQPNTEAFF. The entire variable domain, with the rest obtained from reference TRBV30 and TRBJ1-1, is as follows: SQTIHQWPATLVQPVGSPLSLECTVEGTSNPNLYWYRQAAGRGLQLLFYSVGIGQISSEVPQNLSASRPQDRQFILSSKKLLLSDSGFYLCAWSVGQPNTEAFFGQGTRLTVV.

Remarks on this clone: The read finishes 3 residues shy of the CDR3 end, and the germline J gene is used to complete it. V gene TRBV13 combines with J gene TRBJ2-1, with TRBD2 identical over 7 bases. Germline V lookup: CDR1 PRHDT, CDR2 FYEKMQ (reference sequence). The trim removed 5 bases at V and 4 bases at J, leaving 5 bases unmatched. This CDR3 has 14 amino acids. CDR3 in amino acids: CASSGGEQYNEQFF. The CDR3 bases that were read are TGTGCCAGCAGCGGGGGGGAACAGTACAATGAG.

Turning to this clone: The observed sequence ends 3 residues before the CDR3 terminus, with the missing tail filled in from the germline J gene. The V and J genes are TRBV18 and TRBJ1-5, with 7 bases fitting TRBD1. Unmatched junction bases numbered 5, after V lost 6 bases and J lost 0 bases. The CDR3 loop spans 15 amino acids. Germline loops: CDR1 KGHSH, CDR2 LQKENI. Partial CDR3 DNA: TGTGCCAGCTCTCAGGGGGGCAGTAGCAATCAGCCC. Its protein product is CASSQGGSSNQP. The whole CDR3 reads CASSQGGSSNQPQHF.

Concerning this clone itself: The junction shows a germline mismatch at one end, possibly a read error. The CDR3 is cut off 3 residues early in the read; its end comes from the germline J gene. This chain links TRBV18 with TRBJ2-2; the match to TRBD2 covers 10 bases. The V gene's germline CDR1 is KGHSH and CDR2 LQKENI. There are 16 residues in the CDR3. CDR3 sequence reads: CASSPSGLAAHGGLFF. The sequenced CDR3 bases are TGTGCCAGCTCACCAAGCGGACTAGCGGCCCACGGGGGG.

This clone came up a few times. The DNA ends 3 residues before the CDR3 does, and the rest of the CDR3 is filled in from the germline J gene. The gene calls are TRBV2 and TRBJ2-7; D remains unclear. Trimming cost V 4 bases and J 0 bases, with 7 bases left between them. Per germline, CDR1 SNHLY and CDR2 FYNNEI. The CDR3 loop spans 13 amino acids. CDR3 sequence reads: CASSVQSSYEQYF. CDR3 DNA, as far as it was read: TGTGCCAGCAGTGTACAGTCCTCCTACGAG.

Worth noting for this clone: The CDR3 is cut off 3 residues early in the read; its end comes from the germline J gene. The chain couples TRBV30 to TRBJ1-1, with 12 bases that match TRBD1. Germline trimming cut 2 bases from V and 5 bases from J; bases unmatched to any gene: 12. CDR1 and CDR2 (germline): GTSNPN, SVGIG (reference sequence). The CDR3 is made up of 17 amino acids. Here the CDR3 reads CAWSPLSGQGARTEAFF. CDR3 DNA, as far as it was read: TGTGCCTGGAGTCCCCTGTCGGGACAGGGGGCGAGAACTGAA.

In regard to this clone: The read halts 3 residues ahead of the CDR3 end, with the missing end drawn from the germline J gene. The chain combines TRBV2 with TRBJ2-3; 9 nucleotides align to TRBD2. The CDR3 is 16 residues long. The germline V gene encodes CDR1 SNHLY and CDR2 FYNNEI. J was trimmed by 0 bases and V by 2 bases; bases with no gene match: 3. CDR3 sequence: CASSELAGFSTDTQYF. CDR3 bases read: TGTGCCAGCAGTGAACTAGCGGGGTTTAGCACAGATACG. Drawing the rest from reference TRBV2 and TRBJ2-3, the complete variable domain is EPEVTQTPSHQVTQMGQEVILRCVPISNHLYFYWYRQILGQKVEFLVSFYNNEISEKSEIFDDQFSVERPDGSNFTLKIRSTKLEDSAMYFCASSELAGFSTDTQYFGPGTRLTVL.

This clone was detected a few times. The CDR3 end is not reached by the read, which stops 3 residues before it; the germline J gene fills it in. V usage is TRBV2 and J usage is TRBJ1-1; 7 bases are shared with TRBD1. The CDR3 is made up of 17 amino acids. Germline-derived CDR1 and CDR2 are SNHLY and FYNNEI. V lost 0 bases to trimming and J lost 4 bases; unmatched junction nucleotides: 11. The DNA read from the CDR3 is TGTGCCAGCAGTGAAGCCCGACAGGGAGTGGGAAGCACTGAA. This sequence encodes CASSEARQGVGSTE. The entire CDR3 sequence reads CASSEARQGVGSTEAFF. Variable domain in full (rest from reference TRBV2 and TRBJ1-1): EPEVTQTPSHQVTQMGQEVILRCVPISNHLYFYWYRQILGQKVEFLVSFYNNEISEKSEIFDDQFSVERPDGSNFTLKIRSTKLEDSAMYFCASSEARQGVGSTEAFFGQGTRLTVV.

This clone was found many times. The read ends 3 residues early relative to the CDR3; the germline J gene fills the gap. V usage is TRBV18 and J usage is TRBJ2-1, with 12 bases matching TRBD2. CDR3 size: 14 residues. Germline V CDR1 and CDR2: KGHSH, LQKENI. V lost 6 bases to trimming and J lost 8 bases; unmatched junction nucleotides: 5. The CDR3 here is CASSLAGGPDEQFF. The DNA read from the CDR3 is TGTGCCAGCTCCCTAGCGGGGGGGCCGGATGAG.

This clone showed up many times. The read stops 3 residues short of the end of the CDR3; the missing end is completed from the germline J gene. V usage is TRBV3-1 (or the pseudogene TRBV3-2) and J usage is TRBJ1-1; D might be TRBD1 (5 bases). The CDR3 runs to 11 residues. Germline V gene sequence: CDR1 LGHDT, CDR2 YNNKEL (reference sequence). This chain's CDR3 is CASSQTEEAFF. Partial CDR3 DNA: TGTGCCAGCAGCCAGACAGAGGAA.

This clone occurred many times. Read sequence stops 3 residues before the CDR3 end, and the germline J gene provides the missing end. The chain recombines TRBV20-1 with TRBJ2-5; no clear D gene. This CDR3 is built from 15 residues. Germline V CDR1 and CDR2: DFQATT, SNEGSKA (reference sequence). V shed 1 base and J shed 5 bases, with 17 bases lying between them. The CDR3 region is CSARVQRQARETQYF. Partial CDR3 DNA: TGCAGTGCTAGAGTCCAGAGGCAGGCTCGCGAGACC.

About this clone itself: The CDR3 extends 3 residues past the end of the read, so its final part is completed from the germline J gene. The V and J genes are TRBV29-1 and TRBJ2-5; D is possibly TRBD1 (5 bases). Trimming took off 4 bases at V and 2 bases at J, with 20 bases between the two ends. The CDR3 sequence is 16 residues long. From germline, CDR1 is SQVTM and CDR2 ANQGSEA. This chain's CDR3 is CSVVGRQPQPQETQYF. The sequenced part of the CDR3 DNA is TGCAGCGTTGTAGGAAGACAGCCCCAACCTCAAGAGACC.

This clone was picked up a small number of times. The CDR3 goes on 3 residues after the read ends, and that part is filled in from the germline J gene. V and J are TRBV2 and TRBJ1-6; 9 nucleotides align to TRBD1. J was trimmed by 9 bases and V by 4 bases; bases with no gene match: 4. This CDR3 contains 14 residues. The germline V gene encodes CDR1 SNHLY and CDR2 FYNNEI. The CDR3 DNA, read in part, is TGTGCCAGCAGTGTACAGGGGGCTGGTTCACCC. Translating it yields CASSVQGAGSP. The whole CDR3 region reads CASSVQGAGSPLHF. The whole variable domain, filled in from reference TRBV2 and TRBJ1-6, reads EPEVTQTPSHQVTQMGQEVILRCVPISNHLYFYWYRQILGQKVEFLVSFYNNEISEKSEIFDDQFSVERPDGSNFTLKIRSTKLEDSAMYFCASSVQGAGSPLHFGNGTRLTVT.